The clone carrying this TCR beta chain has just one count. Its antigen is not known. This sample was taken from a study of OX40 agonist ivuxolimab in advanced cancers. Study information: Patients treated during dose escalation were battling hepatocellular carcinoma, melanoma, renal cell or head and neck cancer.

On cycle 4 day 1 and cycle 7 day 1, as well as at baseline, blood was sampled. The germline V gene has CDR1 SGHVS and CDR2 FQNEAQ. Trimming took off 4 bases at V and 5 bases at J, with 5 bases between the two ends. The CDR3 length is 11 residues. Points from the study as a whole: Expanded clones belonging to CD8+ T cells outnumbered, on average, those of CD4+.

Sequenced by immunoSEQ multiplex PCR; TCRdb stores in-frame clones only, minus some. The sample contains under 75,000 clones, 80% to 90% of which appear only once. The chain carries TRBV7-8 and TRBJ2-5; D is ambiguous. The source material was CD4+ or CD8+ T cells sorted from blood, sampled in a trial of the OX40 agonist ivuxolimab. The TCR sequence derives from an adult with an advanced solid tumor such as melanoma, head and neck, liver or kidney cancer. For the CDR3, the DNA is TGTGCCAGCAGCTCCGGGGAGACCCAGTACTTC. Its translation is CASSSGETQYF.